This TCR beta chain came from a study of shared clonotypes between healthy human individuals. Study observations and caveats: A handful of donors showed sharing of about 4.7% of naive CD4 clonotypes.

150 to 250 ng DNA, tens of thousands of T cell genomes, went into each sorted-subset replicate PCR. Sequencing used immunoSEQ multiplex PCR; TCRdb keeps in-frame clones, though not all of them. The sample lists over a million clones, roughly 74% occurring once. Losses at the gene ends were 8 bases for V and 1 base for J; bases not matched to a gene: 11. This CDR3 spans 16 amino acids. Germline values: CDR1 WSHSY, CDR2 SAAADI. About this clone: The target antigen is unknown.

The V and J genes are TRBV10-2 and TRBJ2-5; 9 nucleotides agree with TRBD2. The TCR sequence derives from a man aged 18 to 29 in good health. Some clones in this sample may be carry-over from other donors' samples. Sequences were obtained from memory CD4+ T cells from PBMCs. The subset here: CD45RA-negative fraction. In DNA, the CDR3 is TGCGCCAGCGTGACCCACCCAGCGGGGGGCCAAGAGACCCAGTACTTC. Translated, it gives CASVTHPAGGQETQYF.